The entry that follows covers one TCR beta chain sequence. This receptor's antigen is unknown. The input lacks base qualities; no much larger clone sits a single base away. Bone marrow was aspirated after transplant from the posterior iliac crest or another site chosen by the physician. Taken from the germline V gene, the CDR1 and CDR2 loops are SQVTM and ANQGSEA. From its cysteine to its phenylalanine, the CDR3 spans 12 amino acids. Just the 36-base CDR3 DNA is kept, in frame starting at base 1. V was cut back by 7 bases and J by 7 bases, leaving a gap of 16 bases between them. The data derive from a study of graft-versus-host responses after intestinal transplantation (dated by TCRdb to about 2021). A note on the overall study: The transplants that recipients received were multivisceral, liver-intestinal, or isolated intestinal. Rather than being sequenced by the commercial service, samples from three later patients were sequenced in-house on an Illumina MiSeq and processed with MiXCR. Alloreactive clones were identified by sequencing pre-transplant mixed lymphocyte reaction products and comparing these products with unstimulated pre-transplant donor and recipient T cells. After intestinal transplantation, graft-versus-host and host-versus-graft alloreactive T cell clones were followed in the graft, circulation and bone marrow using bulk TCR-beta CDR3 sequencing. Donor T cell macrochimerism was defined as a peak of at least 4% donor T cells among recipient peripheral blood mononuclear cells. All recipients received anti-thymocyte globulin induction followed by maintenance tacrolimus and steroids for around 3 years. The cohort enrolled around 23 intestinal transplant recipients including one retransplant, and a few patients lacking pretransplant specimens were excluded. The research as a whole found: In patients with donor T cell macrochimerism, the allografts had high GvH to HvG T cell clonal ratios. Peak levels of circulating GvH clones were associated with declines in HvG clones early after transplant. GvH clones were detected in recipient bone marrow, and some of these GvH clones were observed earlier in ileal mucosa or blood, consistent with an intestinal mucosal origin. Conclusions were limited by the relatively low number and heterogeneity of intestinal transplant patients.

Library preparation employed the immunoSEQ multiplex PCR assay. Adaptive Biotechnologies carried out high-throughput TCR-beta CDR3 sequencing of genomic DNA for most patients. Per the original workflow: TCR sequencing data were retrieved from Adaptive's ImmunoSEQ software for 15 to 20 patients, whereas a few other patients were processed with MiXCR and VDJtools. CDR3 nucleotide sequences shared between donor and recipient were removed because the origin of such sequences could not be assigned. At least 2-fold expansion over unstimulated cells and a minimum CFSE-low frequency of 0.002% (template counts) or 0.001% (read counts) were required for clones to be classified as alloreactive. Clones detected in sequenced pre-transplant spleen, lymph node, or MLR CFSE-low populations of the donor or recipient were defined as mappable. Cumulative frequency of alloreactive clones was calculated as a percentage of all sequences weighted by copy number. Sourced from immuneACCESS, this table was stored by TCRdb with only in-frame sequences that have V and J called. A share of the clones is absent; for the studies checked, an unresolved V gene accounts for under half, and the remainder has no known explanation. V and J calls and clone size follow that table, whereas D and trimming were derived from the DNA. This sample is represented by about 20,000 clones; around nine tenths of them were singletons. The top ten constitute around 53% of the sample.

Recombination joined TRBV29-1 with TRBJ1-2, and the D gene may be TRBD1, 6 bases matching. The receptor's source is a human patient who received an intestinal transplant, so some T cells may come from the graft donor. The specimen was bone marrow, collected approximately 130 days after transplant. The CDR3 protein is CSAQDPQGGYTF. The bases are TGCAGCGCCCAGGATCCACAGGGTGGCTACACCTTC.